This T cell receptor (beta chain) was sequenced during a study of cytomegalovirus exposure and HLA in healthy donors. Overall study: Early release data held tens of millions of unique TCRs from HLA-typed donors.

This clone is a singleton in its sample. Its antigen remains unidentified. The germline V gene has CDR1 MNHNS and CDR2 SASEGT. With 2 bases removed from V and 9 bases from J, the gap between germline ends came to 7 bases. The CDR3 has 11 amino acids. PCR employed 60 Vbeta and 13 Jbeta primers. Libraries were prepared by immunoSEQ multiplex PCR; TCRdb keeps only in-frame clonotypes and omits some of them. Of 130,000 to 150,000 clones listed, 60% to 85% were seen once; the top ten hold approximately 0.97%. Study observations and caveats: As immune exposure information, only CMV serostatus was available.

The clonotype comes from a man younger than 30 in good health and CMV-seronegative. The J gene is TRBJ1-1, the V gene TRBV6-1; D not resolved. Sequencing was done on a sample of PBMCs. The CDR3 loop reads CASSEYRKAFF. CDR3 coding DNA: TGTGCCAGCAGTGAATACAGAAAAGCTTTCTTT.